Here is one TCR beta chain with its context. The antigen it recognizes is unknown. No quality values exist for individual bases; no much larger clone is one base distant. The identical CDR3 is also encoded by other nucleotide sequences in the sample. The data are from a study of beta chain features in type 1 diabetes (dated by TCRdb to between 2018 and 2020). About the full investigation: Mean age, gender distribution, total cell number and subset yield did not differ between patients and healthy donors. A total of roughly 99,000,000 sorted cells were examined across all samples, and the number of cells per subset was strongly correlated with RNA yield. The study compared TCRB repertoires of sorted circulating CD4+ T cell subsets between recently diagnosed type 1 diabetes patients and matched healthy donors. Regulatory and stem cell-like memory subsets were isolated from only 8 patients and about 8 healthy donors, whereas naive and central memory subsets came from all 30 or so donors. The full study reports these points: At VDJ recombination sites, patients with type 1 diabetes made fewer insertions and deleted more nucleotides, a pattern implying thymic rearrangement abnormalities. Because cDNA was sequenced instead of genomic DNA, highly expressing activated cells could be over-represented, though the groups showed no difference in activation or CD3 levels. HLA sub-analyses involved small numbers of individuals, so any influence of HLA type on TCRB rearrangement remained unresolved. A moderate but significant shortening of TCRB CDR3 length was observed in type 1 diabetes patients in all four CD4+ subsets. Naive, central memory and regulatory TCRB repertoires appeared more similar among patients than among healthy donors. Shorter templates might be favored by PCR, yet because patient and control samples were amplified and corrected together, any such skew would affect both groups equally.

The entire isolated RNA was reverse transcribed using the High Capacity cDNA Reverse Transcription Kit, and thus expressed TCRB transcripts were sequenced. Naive, central memory and regulatory T cell samples underwent deep immunoSEQ sequencing, averaging about 3.57 million total reads per sample. Sorted cells were lysed in RLT buffer and RNA was extracted with DNase-treated RNeasy Micro or Mini kits, depending on cell number. Each cell subset was processed separately to prevent cross-contamination, with patient and healthy donor samples processed together. Using the immunoSEQ multiplex PCR, TCRB sequences were amplified from cDNA into 87-bp fragments spanning the CDR3 region. Sequencing of the amplicons was done on the Illumina HiSeq platform. As for how the authors treated the data: Synthetic template baselines were used to correct PCR bias computationally, reads within Hamming distance 2 were collapsed, and singletons that could not be merged were discarded. Reads were aligned to IMGT to assign V, D and J genes, CDR3 length, and insertions or deletions at six rearrangement sites. Within each subset, clonotype counts were normalized to the number of sorted cells before true diversity and Gini coefficients were calculated with the tcR R package. The overlap coefficient, calculated on TCRB nucleotide sequences, was used to measure repertoire sharing. As a proxy for the pre-selection repertoire, out-of-frame TCRB sequences from naive cells were analyzed. TCRdb limited this immuneACCESS table to in-frame rearrangements with V and J called. A share of clones is missing; checked studies link under half to unresolved V genes, and the rest is unexplained. The V and J calls and clone size are taken from that table; D and trimming were inferred from the DNA. The sample table holds 250,000 to 300,000 clones, of which approximately 15% were seen once. Of the sample, 0.017% is held by the ten largest clones.

The CDR1 and CDR2 encoded by the germline V gene are SGHRS and YFSETQ. Cut back by 1 base and 4 bases, the V and J ends lie 8 bases apart. The CDR3 holds 14 amino acids from the cysteine to the phenylalanine. Here the CDR3 DNA is all that survives: 42 bases in frame from base 1. Each donor gave one peripheral blood draw, about 100 mL on average, collected into heparinised tubes. A BD FACSAria II and a panel including CD45RO, CCR7, CD25, CD127, CD95 and CD27 were used to sort naive, central memory, regulatory and stem cell-like memory CD4+ T cells. Every sorted population had a purity above 95%. PBMCs were separated immediately by Lymphoprep density gradient centrifugation and were stained directly, without being cultured. Samples were stained and sorted in pairs, with one healthy donor and one patient per experiment, so that batch effects were minimized.

Source material: naive CD4+ T cells from blood. In light of the paper, this sample's cell subset or site label describes: true naive CD4+ T cells. The sequence is built from TRBV5-1 and TRBJ2-2, with the identity of the D gene unclear. This clonotype originated in a young man with type 1 diabetes. The CDR3 amino acid sequence is: CASSLTAGTGELFF. Read as DNA, the sequence is TGCGCCAGCAGCTTGACCGCCGGCACCGGGGAGCTGTTTTTT.